Given below is one TCR beta chain in context. Trimming took 7 bases from V and 3 from J; bases not matched to a gene: 4. The germline gives CDR1 MNHNY, CDR2 SVGAGI (reference sequence). The CDR3 spans 15 residues. This entry is derived from a study of T cell changes during pregnancy in multiple sclerosis. Clones were read by immunoSEQ multiplex PCR, and TCRdb kept only the in-frame ones, dropping some. The repertoire holds about 40,000 clones, with roughly nine tenths as singletons. The sequence was obtained from a female donor with multiple sclerosis, enrolled in a pregnancy study. Source: CD8+ T cells from peripheral blood mononuclear cells, taken before pregnancy. The chain joins TRBV6-6 to TRBJ2-3, with 13 positions matching TRBD2. The CDR3 protein is CASTKGLAGTDTQYF. For the CDR3, the DNA is TGTGCCAGCACTAAGGGACTAGCGGGGACAGATACGCAGTATTTT.